This entry features one T cell receptor beta chain sequence. Its antigen is undetermined. The data derive from a study of molecular identifiers for immune sequencing clone quantification. In the study overall: Four of five splits of RNA from around 18,000 or 91,000 naive CD8 cells were sequenced in replicates. Findings of the study overall: Detecting spiked Jurkat TCR RNA from one cell among 1 million or so naive cells was reportedly possible.

TCRdb itself ran the PCR reads through MiXCR, one entry per CDR3 protein. The table records under 350,000 distinct CDR3 sequences, about 23% of them present only once. V shed 6 bases and J 2 bases; nucleotides not matched to a gene: 13. CDR1 is DFQATT, CDR2 SNEGSKA, per germline (reference sequence). The CDR3 is 15 amino acids. The specimen was naive CD8+ T cells from blood, with Jurkat cell RNA spiked in. Subset defined: FACS-sorted CD8+CD4-CCR7+CD45RA+ naive T cells. This clonotype was obtained from a human donor in good health. Some libraries in this study had Jurkat cell RNA spiked in. The chain uses TRBV20-1 and TRBJ2-7; 7 bases fit TRBD1. This CDR3 reads CSAEPPTGAAYEQYF. The CDR3 DNA follows: TGCAGTGCCGAACCTCCTACAGGGGCAGCCTACGAGCAGTACTTC.